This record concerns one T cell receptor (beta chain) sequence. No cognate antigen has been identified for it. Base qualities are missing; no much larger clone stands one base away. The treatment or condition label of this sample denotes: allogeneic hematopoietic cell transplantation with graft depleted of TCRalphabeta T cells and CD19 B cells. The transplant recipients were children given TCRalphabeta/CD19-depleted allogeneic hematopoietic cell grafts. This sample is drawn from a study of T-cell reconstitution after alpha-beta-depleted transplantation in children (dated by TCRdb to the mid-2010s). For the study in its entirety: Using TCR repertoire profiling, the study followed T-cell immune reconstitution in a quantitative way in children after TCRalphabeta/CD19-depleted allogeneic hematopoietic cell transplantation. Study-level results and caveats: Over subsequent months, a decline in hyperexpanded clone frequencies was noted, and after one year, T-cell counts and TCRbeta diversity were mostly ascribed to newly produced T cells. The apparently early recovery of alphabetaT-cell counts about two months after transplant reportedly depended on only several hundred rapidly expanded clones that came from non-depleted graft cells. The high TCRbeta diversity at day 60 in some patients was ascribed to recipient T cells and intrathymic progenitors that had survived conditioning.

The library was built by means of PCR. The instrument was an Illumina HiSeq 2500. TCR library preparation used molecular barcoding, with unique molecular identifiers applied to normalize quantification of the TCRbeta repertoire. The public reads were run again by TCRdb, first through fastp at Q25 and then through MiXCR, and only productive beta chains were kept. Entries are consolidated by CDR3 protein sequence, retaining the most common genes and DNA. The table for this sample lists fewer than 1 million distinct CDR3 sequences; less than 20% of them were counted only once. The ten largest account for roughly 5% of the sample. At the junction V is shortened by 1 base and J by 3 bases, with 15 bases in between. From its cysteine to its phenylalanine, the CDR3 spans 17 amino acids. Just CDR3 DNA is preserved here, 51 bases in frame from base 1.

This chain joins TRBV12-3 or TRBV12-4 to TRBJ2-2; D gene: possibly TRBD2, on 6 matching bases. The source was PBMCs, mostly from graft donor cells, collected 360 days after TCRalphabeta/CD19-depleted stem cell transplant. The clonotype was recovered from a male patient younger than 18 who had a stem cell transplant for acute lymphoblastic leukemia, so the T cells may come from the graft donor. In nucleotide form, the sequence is TGTGCCAGCAGTTTAGTACAGGTCGGGGGTGACACCGGGGAGCTGTTTTTT. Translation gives CASSLVQVGGDTGELFF.